This T cell receptor (beta chain) comes out of a study of T cell responses to AZD1222 COVID-19 vaccine. The overall study: Second-dose recipients at about 4 or about 12 weeks were treated as one pooled group.

On this clone: Antigen unknown.

The CDR3 sequence is 14 residues long. The germline V gene encodes CDR1 MNHEY and CDR2 SVGAGI. The V gene end was trimmed by 6 bases and the J gene end by 7 bases; junction bases not matched to a gene: 7. Some clones are missing from TCRdb's copy, which holds only in-frame ones; the method was immunoSEQ multiplex PCR. This sample carries under 150,000 clones, 92% of them seen once, and the ten largest clones take approximately 1.1%. Broader study findings: Donors were chiefly white British, with a greater number of females, and clonal diversity was perhaps underestimated. Two AZD1222 administrations were followed by greater Spike-specific TCR breadth and depth.

The source material was peripheral blood, sampled on day 0 of AZD1222 vaccination. This TCR came from an adult in good health. The chain uses TRBV6-5 and TRBJ2-5, with TRBD1 matching 11 bases. The DNA of the CDR3 is TGTGCCAGCAGCCGGACAGGGGGCGAGGGGACCCAGTACTTC. This sequence encodes CASSRTGGEGTQYF.